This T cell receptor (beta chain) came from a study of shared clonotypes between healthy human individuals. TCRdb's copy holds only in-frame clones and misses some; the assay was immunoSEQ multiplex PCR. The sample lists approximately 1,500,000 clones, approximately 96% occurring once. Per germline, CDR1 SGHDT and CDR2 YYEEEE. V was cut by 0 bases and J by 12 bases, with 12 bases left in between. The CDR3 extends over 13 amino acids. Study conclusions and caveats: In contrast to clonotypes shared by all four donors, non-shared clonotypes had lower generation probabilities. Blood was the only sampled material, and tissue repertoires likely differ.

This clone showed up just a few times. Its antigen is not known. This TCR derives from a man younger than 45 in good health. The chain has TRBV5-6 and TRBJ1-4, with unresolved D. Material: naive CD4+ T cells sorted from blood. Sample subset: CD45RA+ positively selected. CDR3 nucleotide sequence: TGTGCCAGCAGCTTGGCGTCCGCCGGGCAACTGTTTTTT. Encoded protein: CASSLASAGQLFF.